Sequencing of this TCR beta chain was carried out in a study of beta chain features in type 1 diabetes. In the study overall: Examination of sorted cells across all samples involved over 85,000,000 cells. Study-level findings and limits: The analysis here could not establish whether HLA type shapes TCRB rearrangement. Significant though moderate, a shortening of TCRB CDR3s appeared in all four CD4+ subsets of Type 1 diabetes patients.

One heparinised draw, averaging about 110 mL, was taken per donor. Since all of the isolated RNA was reverse transcribed, expressed TCRB transcripts were what got sequenced. TCRdb's copy holds only in-frame clones and misses some; the assay was immunoSEQ multiplex PCR. This table has over 150,000 clones, 10% appearing once. The J segment lost 7 bases and the V segment lost 3 bases, leaving 5 bases of the junction unmatched. Looked up from germline, CDR1 is MDHEN and CDR2 is SYDVKM. CDR3 length equals 14 residues. This clone was seen only a few times. The target antigen is unknown. This sequence joins TRBV28 and TRBJ1-5; TRBD1 aligns across 8 bases. The sequencing sample was made of central memory CD4+ T cells from blood. The clonotype was recovered from a man under 40 with type 1 diabetes. As DNA, the CDR3 is TGTGCCAGCAGTTTCTGGGGACAGGAGCAGCCCCAGCATTTT. Its translation is CASSFWGQEQPQHF.